These 3 T cell receptor beta chains were all obtained from the same sample, sequenced in a study of blood T cell repertoires in COVID-19. The method was immunoSEQ multiplex PCR; TCRdb's version includes in-frame clones alone and lacks a portion of them. The sample contains under 200,000 clones, 65% to 85% of which appear only once. Sequencing input: peripheral blood. The receptors stem from a human donor with acute or convalescent COVID-19. The donor label of this sample is uncertain.

The chain links TRBV18 to TRBJ2-5; D gene unclear. CDR1 is KGHSH, CDR2 LQKENI, per germline. Between the trimmed V and J ends, which lost 0 bases and 5 bases, there was a span of 19 bases. The CDR3 extends over 17 amino acids. The CDR3 nucleotides are TGTGCCAGCTCACCACCATTAGTATCACGGTCTTGGGAGACCCAGTACTTC. Translation gives CASSPPLVSRSWETQYF.

The genes are TRBV4-1 and TRBJ2-5; 7 bases line up with TRBD2. This CDR3 is 14 amino acids long. V lost 4 bases and J lost 5; bases outside the gene matches: 7. From germline, CDR1 is MGHRA and CDR2 YSYEKL. CDR3 coding DNA: TGCGCCAGCAGCCTTGGGCCACTAGCGGAGACCCAGTACTTC. It translates to CASSLGPLAETQYF.

The V and J genes are TRBV5-1 and TRBJ2-2; D is perhaps TRBD2 (5 bases). The CDR3 covers 15 residues. Germline assignment: CDR1 SGHRS and CDR2 YFSETQ. Deletions cut 0 bases from V and 4 bases from J, with 10 bases between. This chain's CDR3 is CASSLGRGSTGELFF. CDR3 DNA: TGCGCCAGCAGCTTGGGTCGGGGATCCACCGGGGAGCTGTTTTTT.